These 16 T cell receptor beta chains came from one sample sequenced in a study of control samples from healthy donors and cancer patients. Measured with immunoSEQ multiplex PCR; TCRdb has only the in-frame clones, and not every one. In the table there are about 140,000 clones, 70% to 90% of which are singletons. The sequencing input was blood. Source of these receptors: a young man in good health.

The V and J genes are TRBV6-6 and TRBJ1-5; D may be TRBD1 (5 bases). V was cut by 6 bases and J by 5 bases, with 8 bases left in between. The CDR3 has 12 amino acids. The germline gives CDR1 MNHNY, CDR2 SVGAGI (reference sequence). CDR3 protein: CASRRGDQPQHF. The CDR3 DNA reads TGTGCCAGCAGAAGGGGCGATCAGCCCCAGCATTTT.

The chain carries TRBV30 and TRBJ1-3; 7 positions agree with TRBD1. The CDR3 loop spans 16 amino acids. Germline V lookup: CDR1 GTSNPN, CDR2 SVGIG (reference sequence). V trimming: 8 bases; J trimming: 0 bases; junction bases outside the gene matches: 13. The CDR3 spells CAGGGGTLLSGNTIYF. Here the CDR3 DNA reads TGTGCCGGGGGAGGGGGCACGCTCCTCTCTGGAAACACCATATATTTT.

The genes are TRBV30 and TRBJ2-1; the D gene could be TRBD1 or TRBD2 (5 bases each). The V gene's germline CDR1 is GTSNPN and CDR2 SVGIG (reference sequence). CDR3 size: 13 residues. V was clipped by 5 bases and J by 0 bases, with 8 bases between them. The CDR3 is CAWGDGSYNEQFF. As DNA, the CDR3 is TGTGCCTGGGGGGACGGCTCCTACAATGAGCAGTTCTTC.

CDR3 residues: CASSVTGYGNTIYF. CDR3 sequence (DNA): TGTGCCAGCAGCGTGACAGGTTACGGAAACACCATATATTTT. The rearrangement links TRBV7-9 to TRBJ1-3; a possible D gene is TRBD1 (6 bases). The V and J ends lost 5 bases and 4 bases respectively, with 12 bases between them. Germline CDR1 SEHNR, CDR2 FQNEAQ (reference sequence). The CDR3 contains 14 residues.

V gene TRBV11-3 combines with J gene TRBJ1-1; TRBD1 aligns across 8 bases. J was trimmed by 5 bases and V by 5 bases; bases with no gene match: 4. Germline V gene sequence: CDR1 SGHNT, CDR2 YENEEA. This CDR3 region has 13 residues. CDR3 in DNA: TGTGCCAGCAGCCTGACAGGGGTGACTGAAGCTTTCTTT. It is translated as CASSLTGVTEAFF.

The V call is TRBV24-1, the J call TRBJ1-5, with D maybe TRBD1 (5 bases). The CDR3 contains 12 residues. V was cut by 3 bases and J by 7 bases, with 6 bases left in between. Per germline, CDR1 KGHDR and CDR2 SFDVKD. CDR3 bases: TGTGCCACCAGTGATCCAGGGCAGCCCCAGCATTTT. This translates into CATSDPGQPQHF.

This clone was recorded only once. This chain joins TRBV2 and TRBJ1-1; a weak D match, TRBD1 (6 bases). Trimming removed 6 bases from V and 1 base from J, with 12 bases in between. Germline values: CDR1 SNHLY, CDR2 FYNNEI. The CDR3 is 14 residues long. In DNA form, the CDR3 reads TGTGCCAGCAGCTCATTGGACAGGAACACTGAAGCTTTCTTT. Translating gives CASSSLDRNTEAFF.

V gene TRBV7-9 combines with J gene TRBJ2-5; 15 bases are shared with TRBD2. Germline CDR1 is SEHNR and CDR2 is FQNEAQ (reference sequence). Trimming removed 4 bases from V and 6 bases from J; junction bases left unmatched: 3. This CDR3 has 15 residues. The CDR3 sequence is CASSSGLAGGKTQYF. In DNA, the CDR3 is TGTGCCAGCAGCTCGGGACTAGCGGGGGGAAAGACCCAGTACTTC.

The chain links TRBV19 to TRBJ1-5; D is ambiguous. The V and J ends lost 5 bases and 3 bases respectively, with 5 bases between them. Germline CDR1 is LNHDA and CDR2 is SQIVND (reference sequence). This CDR3 spans 12 amino acids. The CDR3 reads CASSVVNQPQHF. The CDR3, as DNA: TGTGCCAGTAGTGTAGTCAATCAGCCCCAGCATTTT.

The chain employs TRBV5-6 and TRBJ2-2, with TRBD1 as a possible D gene (6 bases). Germline V CDR1 and CDR2: SGHDT, YYEEEE. Trimming removed 1 base from V and 0 bases from J, with 10 bases in between. The CDR3 has 16 amino acids. The CDR3 reads CASSLRTDSNTGELFF. The CDR3, as DNA: TGTGCCAGCAGCTTGAGGACAGACTCGAACACCGGGGAGCTGTTTTTT.

The V and J genes are TRBV27 and TRBJ2-7; a weak D match, TRBD1 (5 bases). Germline CDR1 and CDR2: MNHEY and SMNVEV (reference sequence). Trimming pared 5 bases from V and 2 bases from J, leaving 13 bases between. CDR3 length: 14 residues. Here the CDR3 reads CASSTRVKTYEQYF. CDR3 nucleotides: TGTGCCAGCAGTACCAGGGTTAAAACCTACGAGCAGTACTTC.

The DNA for the CDR3 is TGTGCCAGCAGTTTAGGGGGACAGGGGTTTTCACCCCTCCACTTT. Protein: CASSLGGQGFSPLHF. This chain connects TRBV28 to TRBJ1-6, with 10 bases that match TRBD1. Germline CDR1 and CDR2: MDHEN and SYDVKM. The CDR3 length is 15 residues. J lost 9 bases, V lost 2 bases, and 4 bases had no gene match.

The chain combines TRBV5-4 with TRBJ2-1; 11 bases are shared with TRBD1. Germline V lookup: CDR1 SGHNT, CDR2 YYREEE (reference sequence). The CDR3 spans 16 residues. V was pared by 1 base and J by 13 bases, with 13 bases of the junction left unmatched. The CDR3 spells CASSLLSGDRGNGQFF. DNA of the CDR3: TGTGCCAGCAGCTTGCTGTCCGGGGACAGGGGGAATGGACAGTTCTTC.

The J gene is TRBJ2-1, the V gene TRBV7-3; 9 positions agree with TRBD2. V dropped 2 bases and J dropped 9; count of bases not matched to a gene: 5. This CDR3 has 14 amino acids. Germline-derived CDR1 and CDR2 are SGHTA and FQGTGA. The CDR3: CASSLDGSGGEQFF. The CDR3 DNA follows: TGTGCCAGCAGCTTAGACGGTAGCGGGGGTGAGCAGTTCTTC.

This sequence joins TRBV4-3 and TRBJ1-2, with D maybe TRBD1 (5 bases). Per germline, CDR1 LGHNA and CDR2 YSLEER. The V gene lost 0 bases and the J gene lost 5 bases, with 13 bases spanning the gap. CDR3 length: 15 amino acids. CDR3 sequence (DNA): TGCGCCAGCAGCCAAGACTCGGGGGATAGGTATGGCTACACCTTC. This encodes CASSQDSGDRYGYTF.

This chain connects TRBV18 to TRBJ2-3; D is undetermined. The V end was cut by 5 bases, the J end by 1 base, with 7 bases between. This CDR3 is built from 13 residues. The V gene's germline CDR1 is KGHSH and CDR2 LQKENI. The CDR3 DNA is TGTGCCAGCTCATCCGGACGCACAGATACGCAGTATTTT. Amino acids: CASSSGRTDTQYF.